The 9 T cell receptor beta chains presented below share a single source sample, sequenced in a study of blood T cell repertoires in COVID-19. Method: immunoSEQ multiplex PCR; TCRdb's copy keeps in-frame clones and lacks some. The data contain about 140,000 clones, roughly four fifths of them singletons. The sample comprised peripheral blood. The receptors here all came from a human donor in a cohort sampled during active COVID-19.

The chain is built from TRBV19 and TRBJ1-2; 7 bases are shared with TRBD1. The V gene's germline CDR1 is LNHDA and CDR2 SQIVND (reference sequence). The trim removed 6 bases at V and 4 bases at J, leaving 11 bases unmatched. The CDR3 runs 15 residues. The CDR3 region has the DNA TGTGCCAGTAGCCCCACAGGGGAAAAACGCTATGGCTACACCTTC. Translating it yields CASSPTGEKRYGYTF.

This chain joins TRBV6-1 and TRBJ1-3, with D tentatively TRBD1 (6 bases). There are 11 residues in the CDR3. The V and J ends lost 3 bases and 15 bases respectively, with 12 bases between them. Per germline, CDR1 MNHNS and CDR2 SASEGT. The CDR3 protein is CASSDTGLPYF. The CDR3 DNA reads as TGTGCCAGCAGTGACACAGGGTTACCATATTTT.

The sample holds a few counts of this clone. This chain uses TRBV6-5 with TRBJ2-7; TRBD1 aligns across 7 bases. Germline CDR1 and CDR2: MNHEY and SVGAGI. The ends lost 10 bases at V and 0 bases at J; junction bases unmatched: 12. The CDR3 length is 15 residues. CDR3 in amino acids: CATQRTGTASYEQYF. For the CDR3, the DNA is TGTGCCACTCAGAGGACCGGGACAGCCTCCTACGAGCAGTACTTC.

This chain uses TRBV27 with TRBJ2-2; TRBD2 matches 11 bases. The CDR3 has 16 residues. The junction had 1 base not matched to a gene; V was cut back by 4 bases and J by 0 bases. Germline V gene data show CDR1 as MNHEY and CDR2 as SMNVEV (reference sequence). This chain's CDR3 is CASSSTSGANTGELFF. CDR3 in DNA: TGTGCCAGCAGTTCGACTAGCGGGGCGAACACCGGGGAGCTGTTTTTT.

This clone was found once. This chain links TRBV28 with TRBJ1-2, with 9 bases matching TRBD1. CDR3 size: 18 residues. V shed 3 bases and J 0 bases; nucleotides not matched to a gene: 11. The germline V gene has CDR1 MDHEN and CDR2 SYDVKM. In DNA, the CDR3 is TGTGCCAGCAGTTTTCGGGGGACAGGGATGGGGCCTAACTATGGCTACACCTTC. Translating it yields CASSFRGTGMGPNYGYTF.

The J gene is TRBJ2-5, the V gene TRBV19; 10 bases are a match to TRBD2. The trim removed 9 bases at V and 7 bases at J, leaving 23 bases unmatched. This CDR3 contains 18 residues. The germline gives CDR1 LNHDA, CDR2 SQIVND (reference sequence). The CDR3 DNA is TGTGCCAGCCAGGGGGGGACTAGCGATCTAGGCTCCGGTCGGACCCAGTACTTC. Translating gives CASQGGTSDLGSGRTQYF. The variable domain in full, with the rest retrieved from reference TRBV19 and TRBJ2-5, is DGGITQSPKYLFRKEGQNVTLSCEQNLNHDAMYWYRQDPGQGLRLIYYSQIVNDFQKGDIAEGYSVSREKKESFPLTVTSAQKNPTAFYLCASQGGTSDLGSGRTQYFGPGTRLLVL.

The V gene is TRBV3-1 (or the pseudogene TRBV3-2), the J gene TRBJ1-2; TRBD1 matches 10 bases. The CDR3 is 19 amino acids. Looked up from germline, CDR1 is LGHDT and CDR2 is YNNKEL (reference sequence). V shed 1 base, J shed 4 bases, and the junction held 15 bases outside the gene matches. The CDR3 protein is CASSQAIKTGGADSYGYTF. As DNA, the CDR3 is TGTGCCAGCAGCCAAGCTATAAAGACAGGGGGCGCGGACAGCTATGGCTACACCTTC.

This clone was seen once. J is TRBJ2-1 and V is TRBV7-2; no reliable D call. Trimming shortened V by 3 bases and J by 6 bases, and 12 bases separated the two germline ends. CDR1 is SGHTA and CDR2 is FQGNSA in the germline V gene. This CDR3 has 14 amino acids. In DNA form, the CDR3 reads TGTGCCAGCAGCTTGAGCATTACCCTCAATGAGCAGTTCTTC. It codes for CASSLSITLNEQFF.

The rearrangement uses TRBV6-5 and TRBJ2-7, with D unclear. V was clipped by 4 bases and J by 5 bases, with 6 bases between them. Germline CDR1 reads MNHEY; CDR2 reads SVGAGI. The CDR3 length is 11 residues. The CDR3 is CASSLGDEQYF. In nucleotides, the CDR3 is TGTGCCAGCAGTTTGGGCGACGAGCAGTACTTC.